This T cell receptor beta chain was identified in a study of Tregs in tolerant kidney transplant recipients. General study points: Findings come from small patient numbers and require larger validation. Nucleotide sequences could not be compared across some patients' samples due to primer changes. Biological reproducibility was not directly addressed, but technical replication error appeared minimal.

Mixed chimerism was transient after nonmyeloablative marrow transplants from related graft donors. Worth noting for this clone: The antigen is not known. Read data end 3 residues before the CDR3 end; the end is taken from the germline J gene.

The germline gives CDR1 DFQATT, CDR2 SNEGSKA (reference sequence). This CDR3 contains 15 residues. Generated by immunoSEQ multiplex PCR, the TCRdb table keeps only in-frame clones and is missing some. The ten most abundant clones cover 1.8% of a sample with around 32,000 clones. The V gene is TRBV20-1, the J gene TRBJ2-7; D is unclear. Here the sequenced sample was CD4+ T cells from blood (PBMCs), taken 24 months after the transplant. This clonotype was obtained from a human patient who received a combined kidney and bone marrow transplant. A subset of T cells may come from the graft donor. CDR3 residues: CSALLRTASSYEQYF. Incomplete CDR3 DNA: TGCTCGGCCCTACTAAGAACCGCGAGCTCCTACGAG.